This T cell receptor beta chain was captured by sequencing in a study of OX40 agonist ivuxolimab in advanced cancers. Study context: Age averaged 60 years (range roughly 23 to 80), and 70% to 85% were male.

The repertoire was sequenced with immunoSEQ multiplex PCR; TCRdb's copy has only in-frame clones and lacks some. The profile covers about 130,000 clones, with 75% to 95% appearing a single time and 0.9% to 1.2% taken by the ten largest. This clone was seen a handful of times. What it binds is not known. Study-wide results and limits: CD4+ T cells averaged fewer expanded clones than CD8+ T cells. Compared with others, partial responders at 0.1-3.0 mg/kg displayed clonal expansion among the lowest.

The junction had 8 bases not matched to a gene; V was cut back by 4 bases and J by 3 bases. This CDR3 comprises 15 residues. The germline gives CDR1 MDHEN, CDR2 SYDVKM. The chain recombines TRBV28 with TRBJ1-2, with 7 bases that match TRBD1. The TCR was taken from an adult with an advanced solid tumor such as melanoma, head and neck, liver or kidney cancer. The sample consisted of CD4+ or CD8+ T cells sorted from blood, taken in a trial of the OX40 agonist ivuxolimab. CDR3 in amino acids: CASSSGQNTHYGYTF. CDR3 DNA sequence: TGTGCCAGCAGTTCGGGACAGAACACCCACTATGGCTACACCTTC.